The TCR beta chain under discussion was sequenced for a study of T cell repertoires in cytomegalovirus infection. For the study at large: CMV epitopes, recently identified HLA-C-restricted and well-studied HLA-B-restricted, were used. Both CMV infection and a matching HLA type were indicated by public TCR beta signatures. Findings of the study overall: There were carriers of CMV plus the relevant HLA, and cumulative public TCR beta family frequency identified them. In two of eight donors, the top clonotype was HLA-C-restricted CMV-specific.

TCRdb itself ran the reads through MiXCR, one entry per CDR3 protein. The repertoire holds 650,000 to 900,000 distinct CDR3 sequences, with just under 30% as singletons. The CDR3 contains 14 residues. Germline V lookup: CDR1 LGHNA, CDR2 YSLEER. The V end was cut by 2 bases, the J end by 5 bases, with 9 bases between. This clonotype showed up many times. Its antigen remains unknown. The clonotype originates from a human donor in good health (CMV status not recorded). Some clones in this sample may be carry-over from other donors' samples. The chain recombines TRBV4-3 with TRBJ1-4; D ambiguous. Sequences were derived from cultured CD8+ T cells from PBMCs, sampled from culture after CMV antigen stimulation. CDR3 amino acids: CASSQILINEKLFF. CDR3 DNA sequence: TGCGCCAGCAGCCAAATCCTAATAAATGAAAAACTGTTTTTT.